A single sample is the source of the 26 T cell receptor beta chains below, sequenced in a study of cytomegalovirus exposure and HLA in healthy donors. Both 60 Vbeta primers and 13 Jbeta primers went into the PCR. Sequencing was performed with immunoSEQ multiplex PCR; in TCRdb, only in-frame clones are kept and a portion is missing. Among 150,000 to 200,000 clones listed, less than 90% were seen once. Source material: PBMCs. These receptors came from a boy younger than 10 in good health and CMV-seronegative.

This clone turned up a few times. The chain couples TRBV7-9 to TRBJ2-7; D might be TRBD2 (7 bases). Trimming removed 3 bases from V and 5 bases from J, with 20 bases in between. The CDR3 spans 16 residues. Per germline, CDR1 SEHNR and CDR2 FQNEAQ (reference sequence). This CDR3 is CASSFEGGPGRNEQYF. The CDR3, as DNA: TGTGCCAGCAGCTTCGAGGGGGGGCCAGGGAGGAACGAGCAGTACTTC. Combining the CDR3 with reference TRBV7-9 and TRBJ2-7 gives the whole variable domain DTGVSQNPRHKITKRGQNVTFRCDPISEHNRLYWYRQTLGQGPEFLTYFQNEAQLEKSRLLSDRFSAERPKGSFSTLEIQRTEQGDSAMYLCASSFEGGPGRNEQYFGPGTRLTVT.

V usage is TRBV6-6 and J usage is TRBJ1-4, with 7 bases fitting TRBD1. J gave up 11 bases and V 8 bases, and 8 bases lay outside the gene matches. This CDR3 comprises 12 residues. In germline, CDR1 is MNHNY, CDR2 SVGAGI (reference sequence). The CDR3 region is CASGTGVRKLFF. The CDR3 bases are TGTGCCAGCGGAACAGGGGTGAGGAAACTGTTTTTT.

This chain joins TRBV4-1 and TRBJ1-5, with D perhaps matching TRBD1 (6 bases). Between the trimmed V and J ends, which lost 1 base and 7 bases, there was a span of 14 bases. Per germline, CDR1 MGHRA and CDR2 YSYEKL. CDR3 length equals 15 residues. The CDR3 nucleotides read TGCGCCAGCAGCCAAGGTCCACAGGGTGACCAGCCCCAGCATTTT. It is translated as CASSQGPQGDQPQHF.

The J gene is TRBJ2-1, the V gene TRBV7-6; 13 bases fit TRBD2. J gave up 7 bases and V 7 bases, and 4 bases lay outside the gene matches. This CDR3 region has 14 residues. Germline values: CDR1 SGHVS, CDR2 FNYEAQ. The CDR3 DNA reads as TGTGCCAGCACCACTAGCGGGAGGGTGAATGAGCAGTTCTTC. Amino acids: CASTTSGRVNEQFF.

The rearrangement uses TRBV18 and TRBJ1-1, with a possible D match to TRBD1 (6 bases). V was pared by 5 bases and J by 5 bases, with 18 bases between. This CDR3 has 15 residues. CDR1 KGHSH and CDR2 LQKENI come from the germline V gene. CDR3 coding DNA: TGTGCCAGCTCAAACTCCGCAGGGGAGAAAACTGAAGCTTTCTTT. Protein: CASSNSAGEKTEAFF.

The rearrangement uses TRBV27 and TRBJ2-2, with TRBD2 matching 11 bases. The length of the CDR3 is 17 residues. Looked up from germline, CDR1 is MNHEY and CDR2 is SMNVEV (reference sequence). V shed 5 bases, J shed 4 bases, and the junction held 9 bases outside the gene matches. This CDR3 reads CASSRKAGLAVTGELFF. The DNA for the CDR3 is TGTGCCAGCAGTCGAAAGGCGGGACTAGCGGTCACCGGGGAGCTGTTTTTT.

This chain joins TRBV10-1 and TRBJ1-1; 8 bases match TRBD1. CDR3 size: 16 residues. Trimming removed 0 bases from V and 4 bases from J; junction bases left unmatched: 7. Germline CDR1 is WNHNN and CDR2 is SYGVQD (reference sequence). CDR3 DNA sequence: TGCGCCAGCAGTGAGTCAGACAGGGGTTATGGCACTGAAGCTTTCTTT. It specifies CASSESDRGYGTEAFF.

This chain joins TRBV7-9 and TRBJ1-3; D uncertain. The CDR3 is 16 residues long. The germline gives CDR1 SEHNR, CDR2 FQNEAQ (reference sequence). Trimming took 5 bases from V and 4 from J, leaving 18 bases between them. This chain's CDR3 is CASSPTLQRLGNTIYF. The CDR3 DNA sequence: TGTGCCAGCAGCCCTACCCTTCAGCGACTGGGAAACACCATATATTTT.

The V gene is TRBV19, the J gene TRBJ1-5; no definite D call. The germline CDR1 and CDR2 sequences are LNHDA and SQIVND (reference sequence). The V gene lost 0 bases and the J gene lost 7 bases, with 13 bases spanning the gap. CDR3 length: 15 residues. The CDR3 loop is CASSIDPRSFQPQHF. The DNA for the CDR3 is TGTGCCAGTAGTATAGACCCCAGATCATTCCAGCCCCAGCATTTT.

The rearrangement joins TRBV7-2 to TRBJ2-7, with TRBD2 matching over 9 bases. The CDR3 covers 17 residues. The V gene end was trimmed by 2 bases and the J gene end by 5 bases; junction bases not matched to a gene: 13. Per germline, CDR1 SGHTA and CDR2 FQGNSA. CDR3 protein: CASSLRGPSGKNNEQYF. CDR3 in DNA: TGTGCCAGCAGCTTACGGGGTCCTAGCGGGAAAAATAACGAGCAGTACTTC.

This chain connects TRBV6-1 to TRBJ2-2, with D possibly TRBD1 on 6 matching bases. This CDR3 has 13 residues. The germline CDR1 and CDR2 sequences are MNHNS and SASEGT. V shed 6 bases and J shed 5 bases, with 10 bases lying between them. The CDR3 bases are TGTGCCAGCAGCCCGGGGACAACCGGGGAGCTGTTTTTT. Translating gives CASSPGTTGELFF.

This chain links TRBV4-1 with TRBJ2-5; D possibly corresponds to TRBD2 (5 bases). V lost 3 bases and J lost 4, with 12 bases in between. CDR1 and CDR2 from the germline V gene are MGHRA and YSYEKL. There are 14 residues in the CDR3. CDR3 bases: TGCGCCAGCAGCCAGCCTGAGACTATAGAGACCCAGTACTTC. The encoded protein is CASSQPETIETQYF.

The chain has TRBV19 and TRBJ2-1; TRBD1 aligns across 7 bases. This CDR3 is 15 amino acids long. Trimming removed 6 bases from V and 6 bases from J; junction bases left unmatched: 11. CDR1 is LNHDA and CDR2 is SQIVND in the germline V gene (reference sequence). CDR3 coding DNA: TGTGCCAGTAGCCAACCGGGACAGACGTTCAATGAGCAGTTCTTC. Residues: CASSQPGQTFNEQFF.

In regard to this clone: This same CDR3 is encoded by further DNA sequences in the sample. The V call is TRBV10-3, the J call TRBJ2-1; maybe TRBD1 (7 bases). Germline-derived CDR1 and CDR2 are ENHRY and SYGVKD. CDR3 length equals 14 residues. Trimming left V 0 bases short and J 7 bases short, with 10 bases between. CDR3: CAISESQGGNEQFF. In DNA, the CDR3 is TGTGCCATCAGTGAGTCCCAGGGGGGTAATGAGCAGTTCTTC.

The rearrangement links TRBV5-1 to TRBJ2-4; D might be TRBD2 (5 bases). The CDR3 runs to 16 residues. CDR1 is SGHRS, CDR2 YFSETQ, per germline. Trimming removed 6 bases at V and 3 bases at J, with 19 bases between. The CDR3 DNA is TGCGCCAGCATCAATGAGGGTGTGGACGGCAAAAACATTCAGTACTTC. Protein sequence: CASINEGVDGKNIQYF.

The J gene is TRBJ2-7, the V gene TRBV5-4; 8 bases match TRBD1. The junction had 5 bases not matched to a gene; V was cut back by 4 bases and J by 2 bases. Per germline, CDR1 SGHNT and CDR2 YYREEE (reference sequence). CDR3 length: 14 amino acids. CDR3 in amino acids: CASSVTGATYEQYF. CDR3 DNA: TGTGCCAGCAGCGTGACAGGGGCGACCTACGAGCAGTACTTC.

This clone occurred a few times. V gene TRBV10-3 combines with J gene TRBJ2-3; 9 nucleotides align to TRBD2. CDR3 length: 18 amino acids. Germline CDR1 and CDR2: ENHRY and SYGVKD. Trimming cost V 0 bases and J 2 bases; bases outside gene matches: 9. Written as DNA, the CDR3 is TGTGCCATCAGTGAGTCGGCATCTAGCGGGGTCTACACAGATACGCAGTATTTT. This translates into CAISESASSGVYTDTQYF.

As DNA, the CDR3 is TGCGCCAGCAGCGTAATTGGACTAGCGGTGAACACCGGGGAGCTGTTTTTT. Its translation is CASSVIGLAVNTGELFF. This chain links TRBV5-1 with TRBJ2-2; 10 bases are a match to TRBD2. V was pared by 4 bases and J by 1 base, with 7 bases of the junction left unmatched. This CDR3 is 17 amino acids long. Germline V gene data show CDR1 as SGHRS and CDR2 as YFSETQ.

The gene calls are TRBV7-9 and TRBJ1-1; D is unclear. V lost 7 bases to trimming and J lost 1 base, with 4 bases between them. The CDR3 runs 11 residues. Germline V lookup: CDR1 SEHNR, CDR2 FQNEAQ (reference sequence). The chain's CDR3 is CASTSNTEAFF. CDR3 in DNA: TGTGCCAGCACTTCGAACACTGAAGCTTTCTTT. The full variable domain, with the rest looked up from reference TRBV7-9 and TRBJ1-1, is DTGVSQNPRHKITKRGQNVTFRCDPISEHNRLYWYRQTLGQGPEFLTYFQNEAQLEKSRLLSDRFSAERPKGSFSTLEIQRTEQGDSAMYLCASTSNTEAFFGQGTRLTVV.

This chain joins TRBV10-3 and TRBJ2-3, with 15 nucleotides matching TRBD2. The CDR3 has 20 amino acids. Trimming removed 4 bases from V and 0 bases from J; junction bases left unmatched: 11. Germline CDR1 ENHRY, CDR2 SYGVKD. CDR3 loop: CAISGPGLAGGRPSTDTQYF. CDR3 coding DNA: TGTGCCATCAGTGGCCCGGGACTAGCGGGAGGACGCCCTAGCACAGATACGCAGTATTTT.

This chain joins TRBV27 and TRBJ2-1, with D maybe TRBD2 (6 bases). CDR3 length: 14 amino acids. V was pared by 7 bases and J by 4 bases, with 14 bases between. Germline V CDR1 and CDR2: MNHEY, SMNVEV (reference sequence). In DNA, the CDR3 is TGTGCCAGCACCCCGACTGGGAGGTACAATGAGCAGTTCTTC. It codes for CASTPTGRYNEQFF.

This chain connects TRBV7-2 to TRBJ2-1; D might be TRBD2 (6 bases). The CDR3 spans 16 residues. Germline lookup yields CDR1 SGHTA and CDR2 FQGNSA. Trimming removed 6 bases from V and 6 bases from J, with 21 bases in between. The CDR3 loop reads CASSLHPGLEGNEQFF. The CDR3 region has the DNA TGTGCCAGCAGTTTACATCCGGGACTGGAAGGCAATGAGCAGTTCTTC.

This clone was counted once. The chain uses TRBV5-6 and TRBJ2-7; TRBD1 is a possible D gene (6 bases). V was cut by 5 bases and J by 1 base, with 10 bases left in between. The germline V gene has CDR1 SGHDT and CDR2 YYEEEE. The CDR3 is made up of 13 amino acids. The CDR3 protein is CASSFDRSYEQYF. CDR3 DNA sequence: TGTGCCAGCAGTTTTGACAGGTCCTACGAGCAGTACTTC.

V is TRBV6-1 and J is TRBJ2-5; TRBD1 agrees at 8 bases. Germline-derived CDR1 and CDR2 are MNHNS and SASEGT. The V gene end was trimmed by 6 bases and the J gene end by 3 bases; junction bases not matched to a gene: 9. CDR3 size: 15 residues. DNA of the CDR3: TGTGCCAGCAGACCCTTAGACAGGGGAGAAGAGACCCAGTACTTC. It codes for CASRPLDRGEETQYF.

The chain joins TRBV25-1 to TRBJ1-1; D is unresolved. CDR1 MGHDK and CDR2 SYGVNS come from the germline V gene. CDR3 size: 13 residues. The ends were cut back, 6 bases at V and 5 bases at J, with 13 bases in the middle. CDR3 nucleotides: TGTGCCAGCAGCGCCGGGAGGGTTACTGAAGCTTTCTTT. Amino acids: CASSAGRVTEAFF.

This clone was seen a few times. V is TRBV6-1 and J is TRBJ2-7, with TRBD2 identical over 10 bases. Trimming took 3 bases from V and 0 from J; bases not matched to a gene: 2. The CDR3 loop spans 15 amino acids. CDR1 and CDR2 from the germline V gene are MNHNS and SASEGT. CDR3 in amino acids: CASSDRTSGSYEQYF. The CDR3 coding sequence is TGTGCCAGCAGTGACAGGACTAGCGGCTCCTACGAGCAGTACTTC.